Below, 3 T cell receptor beta chains from the same sample are listed, as sequenced in a study of regulatory T cells in long-lasting Graves disease. Indicated time point: persistent/refractory GD, antithyroid drugs over 5 years with positive TRAb. PBMCs were the source of the RNA used for TCR sequencing. Relying on iRepertoire HTBI primers and Arm-PCR of CDR3 regions, the team built TCR beta libraries. From the multiplex PCR reads, TCRdb called clonotypes with MiXCR, one entry per CDR3 protein. The data contain about 660,000 distinct CDR3 sequences, approximately 29% of them singletons. The material was peripheral blood mononuclear cells (PBMCs), obtained when the disease was refractory, from a patient treated with antithyroid drugs. The source is a female donor with Graves disease.

This clonotype was counted between two and nine times. The rearrangement uses TRBV14 and TRBJ2-1, with 13 nucleotides matching TRBD2. The CDR3 covers 18 residues. Per germline, CDR1 SGHDN and CDR2 FVKESK. V lost 4 bases and J lost 2; bases outside the gene matches: 8. The CDR3 sequence is CASSPGTSGESPYNEQFF. For the CDR3, the DNA is TGTGCCAGCAGCCCCGGGACTAGCGGGGAGAGCCCCTACAATGAGCAGTTCTTC.

The gene calls are TRBV19 and TRBJ1-5, with 11 bases aligning to TRBD1. Germline CDR1 and CDR2: LNHDA and SQIVND (reference sequence). The CDR3 is 19 amino acids. The V and J ends lost 6 bases and 0 bases, in that order; junction bases with no gene match: 13. The CDR3 sequence is CASSRTGTGGGYSNQPQHF. The CDR3 region has the DNA TGTGCCAGTAGCAGAACCGGGACAGGGGGGGGATATAGCAATCAGCCCCAGCATTTT.

The V call is TRBV15, the J call TRBJ2-7; possibly TRBD2 for D (5 bases). The CDR3 sequence is 15 residues long. CDR1 is LNHNV and CDR2 is YYDKDF in the germline V gene (reference sequence). The V gene lost 1 base and the J gene lost 1 base, with 11 bases spanning the gap. The DNA for the CDR3 is TGTGCCACCAGCAGAGTCACAGCGGCGTCCTACGAGCAGTACTTC. Its translation: CATSRVTAASYEQYF.